The 18 T cell receptor beta chains given below trace back to one sample, sequenced in a study of siplizumab effects on memory and regulatory T cells (dated 2019 in TCRdb). Library prep was done by the immunoSEQ multiplex PCR assay. TCRdb's version of the immuneACCESS table is confined to in-frame rearrangements and falls short of the full clone set. An unresolved V gene accounts for under half of the shortfall where checked; the remainder is of unknown origin. The sample table shows about 91,000 clones, and roughly 93% are seen once. Clones ranked in the top ten supply 6.5% of the sample. Sequencing used CD8+ T cells sorted from blood. The receptors originated from a human donor in good health.

The V gene is TRBV12-2, the J gene TRBJ2-7; TRBD2, the table's D call, lacks a check against the DNA. TRBV12-2 is described as a pseudogene. The CDR3 covers 15 residues. The CDR3: CASRRTSGLTYEQYF. The CDR3 DNA reads as TGTGCAAGTCGCCGGACTAGCGGTCTTACCTACGAGCAGTACTTC.

CDR3 residues: CAFQGNTEAFF. The CDR3 bases are TGTGCCTTTCAGGGGAACACTGAAGCTTTCTTT. V and J are TRBV30 and TRBJ1-1; TRBD1 is a possible D gene (5 bases). Germline V gives CDR1 GTSNPN, CDR2 SVGIG (reference sequence). The CDR3 sequence is 11 residues long. The V end was cut by 7 bases, the J end by 1 base, with 7 bases between.

This chain joins TRBV29-1 and TRBJ1-4, with TRBD1 as a possible D gene (6 bases). The CDR3 extends over 11 amino acids. CDR1 and CDR2 (germline): SQVTM, ANQGSEA. The V end was cut by 5 bases, the J end by 7 bases, with 8 bases between. CDR3 residues: CSVRGSEKLFF. Here the CDR3 DNA reads TGCAGCGTTAGGGGGAGTGAAAAACTGTTTTTT.

This clone came up once. V usage is TRBV4-3 and J usage is TRBJ1-2; 10 nucleotides align to TRBD1. This CDR3 has 15 amino acids. Germline V gene lookup returns CDR1 LGHNA and CDR2 YSLEER. J was trimmed by 6 bases and V by 0 bases; bases with no gene match: 4. CDR3 DNA: TGCGCCAGCAGCCAAGATTCAGGGACAGGGGATGGCTACACCTTC. Translated: CASSQDSGTGDGYTF.

The gene calls are TRBV4-1 and TRBJ1-1; D call uncertain. Trimming took 0 bases from V and 4 from J, leaving 12 bases between them. The V gene's germline CDR1 is MGHRA and CDR2 YSYEKL. The length of the CDR3 is 15 residues. The CDR3, as DNA: TGCGCCAGCAGCCAAGACTGGGCCGGTCTCACTGAAGCTTTCTTT. Its protein is CASSQDWAGLTEAFF.

The V and J genes are TRBV10-3 and TRBJ2-7; unclear D gene. CDR1 ENHRY and CDR2 SYGVKD come from the germline V gene. V dropped 2 bases and J dropped 6 bases, with 8 bases sitting between them. CDR3 length equals 12 residues. The CDR3 bases are TGTGCCATCAGTGAGGGGGTGGGCGAGCAGTACTTC. Translation: CAISEGVGEQYF.

This clone was counted a few times. In DNA, the CDR3 is TGTGCCAGCAGTCAGGACAGTTCTCAGCCCCAGCATTTT. As protein: CASSQDSSQPQHF. The chain carries TRBV2 and TRBJ1-5, with D maybe TRBD1 (6 bases). CDR3 length equals 13 residues. V lost 5 bases, J lost 6 bases, and 11 bases lay in between. CDR1 and CDR2 from the germline V gene are SNHLY and FYNNEI.

The chain links TRBV11-3 to TRBJ2-7; D ambiguous. The CDR3 is 12 residues long. V lost 1 base and J lost 4, with 5 bases in between. Germline V gene lookup returns CDR1 SGHNT and CDR2 YENEEA. The CDR3 loop reads CASSLVGYEQYF. CDR3 in DNA: TGTGCCAGCAGCTTAGTTGGGTACGAGCAGTACTTC.

V is TRBV9 and J is TRBJ2-1; D is perhaps TRBD2 (5 bases). The CDR3 has 12 amino acids. V was cut by 0 bases and J by 9 bases, with 7 bases left in between. Germline V gene sequence: CDR1 SGDLS, CDR2 YYNGEE. CDR3 nucleotide sequence: TGTGCCAGCAGCGTAGTGGGAGCTGAGCAGTTCTTC. Translation: CASSVVGAEQFF.

This sequence joins TRBV9 and TRBJ2-1, with D possibly matching TRBD1 (6 bases). V lost 0 bases and J lost 6, with 10 bases in between. The CDR3 totals 14 residues. Germline V CDR1 and CDR2: SGDLS, YYNGEE. DNA for the CDR3: TGTGCCAGCAGCGTAGAGAACAGGGTCAATGAGCAGTTCTTC. Protein: CASSVENRVNEQFF.

A word on this clone: The germline gene is not matched at one end of the junction; a read error may be the cause. The rearrangement joins TRBV7-9 to TRBJ1-1, with TRBD1 identical over 7 bases. Germline assignment: CDR1 SEHNR and CDR2 FQNEAQ (reference sequence). There are 13 residues in the CDR3. The CDR3 DNA sequence: TGTGCCAGCAGCTTAGAAGGGGGCGGGCGGTTTATCTTT. The encoded protein is CASSLEGGGRFIF.

This clone was detected once. The chain recombines TRBV19 with TRBJ2-2, with 8 positions matching TRBD1. The length of the CDR3 is 13 residues. The germline gives CDR1 LNHDA, CDR2 SQIVND (reference sequence). With V trimmed by 5 bases and J by 5 bases, 1 base remained unmatched. Here the CDR3 reads CASSQGATGELFF. The DNA for the CDR3 is TGTGCCAGTAGTCAGGGGGCAACCGGGGAGCTGTTTTTT. Supplemented by reference TRBV19 and TRBJ2-2, the full variable domain reads DGGITQSPKYLFRKEGQNVTLSCEQNLNHDAMYWYRQDPGQGLRLIYYSQIVNDFQKGDIAEGYSVSREKKESFPLTVTSAQKNPTAFYLCASSQGATGELFFGEGSRLTVL.

The gene calls are TRBV6-6 and TRBJ1-1, with D possibly TRBD1 on 5 matching bases. Trimming took off 6 bases at V and 2 bases at J, with 10 bases between the two ends. There are 13 residues in the CDR3. Germline values: CDR1 MNHNY, CDR2 SVGAGI (reference sequence). This CDR3 is CASSFDRNTEAFF. The CDR3 region has the DNA TGTGCCAGCAGCTTTGACAGAAACACTGAAGCTTTCTTT.

CDR3 bases: TGTGCCAGCAGTCCAACGAGGGACAGGGTAGAGACCCAGTACTTC. Protein: CASSPTRDRVETQYF. This chain uses TRBV27 with TRBJ2-5, with 9 bases that match TRBD1. The J segment lost 4 bases and the V segment lost 5 bases, leaving 8 bases of the junction unmatched. The CDR3 consists of 15 residues. Germline CDR1 reads MNHEY; CDR2 reads SMNVEV (reference sequence).

The V gene is TRBV7-9, the J gene TRBJ2-1; D is uncertain. V was shortened by 5 bases and J by 6 bases, with 14 bases between the two germline ends. The CDR3 covers 14 residues. The germline gives CDR1 SEHNR, CDR2 FQNEAQ (reference sequence). The CDR3, as DNA: TGTGCCAGCAGCCCTCGTGGACCCACCAATGAGCAGTTCTTC. The encoded protein is CASSPRGPTNEQFF.

A single count supports this clone. The chain joins TRBV18 to TRBJ2-3, with 12 bases that match TRBD1. V gave up 5 bases and J gave up 5 bases; unmatched junction bases: 11. Germline CDR1 KGHSH, CDR2 LQKENI. This CDR3 has 17 residues. The CDR3 bases are TGTGCCAGCTCAGAGGGGACAGGGGGCTTTGTGGAAGATACGCAGTATTTT. This encodes CASSEGTGGFVEDTQYF.

V usage is TRBV19 and J usage is TRBJ2-3, with D uncertain. The CDR3 covers 15 residues. Deletions cut 3 bases from V and 3 bases from J, with 13 bases between. Germline V CDR1 and CDR2: LNHDA, SQIVND (reference sequence). The CDR3 coding sequence is TGTGCCAGTAGTATCGCGTCATCACTAACAGATACGCAGTATTTT. As protein: CASSIASSLTDTQYF. The variable domain in full, with the rest retrieved from reference TRBV19 and TRBJ2-3, is DGGITQSPKYLFRKEGQNVTLSCEQNLNHDAMYWYRQDPGQGLRLIYYSQIVNDFQKGDIAEGYSVSREKKESFPLTVTSAQKNPTAFYLCASSIASSLTDTQYFGPGTRLTVL.

V gene TRBV30 combines with J gene TRBJ1-1; D is possibly TRBD1 (5 bases). Germline V gene data show CDR1 as GTSNPN and CDR2 as SVGIG (reference sequence). The CDR3 runs 14 residues. Trimming stripped 3 bases from V and 3 bases from J, with 14 bases between. The CDR3 DNA is TGTGCCTGGAGAAGAAAGGGGAGAGACACTGAAGCTTTCTTT. It encodes CAWRRKGRDTEAFF. The whole variable domain, remainder taken from reference TRBV30 and TRBJ1-1, is SQTIHQWPATLVQPVGSPLSLECTVEGTSNPNLYWYRQAAGRGLQLLFYSVGIGQISSEVPQNLSASRPQDRQFILSSKKLLLSDSGFYLCAWRRKGRDTEAFFGQGTRLTVV.